A selection of T cell receptor beta chains follows, all from one sample in a study of response to subunit inactivated influenza vaccine. TCRdb itself ran the RT-PCR reads through MiXCR, one entry per CDR3 protein. Of some 800,000 distinct CDR3 sequences in the sample, less than 25% were seen once. The sample consisted of PBMCs from blood, taken 5 days after vaccination. The receptor set was obtained from a man in his forties or fifties who received an inactivated influenza vaccine. The CDR3 runs from the conserved cysteine through the conserved F or W.

len: 17; v_gene: TRBV25-1; j_gene: TRBJ2-3; CDR3aa: CASSGQTRTSSTDTQYF
len: 15; v_gene: TRBV11-2; j_gene: TRBJ2-1; CDR3aa: CASSFEAGGYNEQFF
len: 14; v_gene: TRBV29-1; j_gene: TRBJ2-3; CDR3aa: CSLNPEPLTDTQYF
len: 14; v_gene: TRBV5-1; j_gene: TRBJ2-3; CDR3aa: CASSLEGPSDTQYF
len: 14; v_gene: TRBV20-1; j_gene: TRBJ2-5; CDR3aa: CSARDSLAGETQYF
len: 17; v_gene: TRBV7-9; j_gene: TRBJ2-1; CDR3aa: CASSPTRRSTQYNEQFF
len: 21; v_gene: TRBV6-2/TRBV6-3; j_gene: TRBJ2-1; CDR3aa: CASSYPLSSGRELYPRNEQFF
len: 15; v_gene: TRBV12-3/TRBV12-4; j_gene: TRBJ2-1; CDR3aa: CASSFPGGGMDEQFF
len: 15; v_gene: TRBV7-2; j_gene: TRBJ1-6; CDR3aa: CASRPRGSYNSPLHF
len: 15; v_gene: TRBV20-1; j_gene: TRBJ1-5; CDR3aa: CSAPDRGQNNQPQHF
len: 17; v_gene: TRBV5-1; j_gene: TRBJ2-3; CDR3aa: CASSLGPRVFGADTQYF
len: 14; v_gene: TRBV9; j_gene: TRBJ2-5; CDR3aa: CASSSGTPKETQYF
len: 17; v_gene: TRBV10-3; j_gene: TRBJ2-2; CDR3aa: CATRTSGGDNNRGLLFF
len: 13; v_gene: TRBV4-3; j_gene: TRBJ2-7; CDR3aa: CASSQARGDEQYF
len: 14; v_gene: TRBV10-3; j_gene: TRBJ2-7; CDR3aa: CAISESGGIYEQYF
len: 18; v_gene: TRBV11-2; j_gene: TRBJ2-5; CDR3aa: CASSPRLTGLAGQETQYF
len: 12; v_gene: TRBV27; j_gene: TRBJ2-1; CDR3aa: CASSLSGRPQFF
len: 17; v_gene: TRBV29-1; j_gene: TRBJ2-5; CDR3aa: CSVDGAGSATYQETQYF
len: 15; v_gene: TRBV2; j_gene: TRBJ2-1; CDR3aa: CASQPPGLVYNEQFF
len: 19; v_gene: TRBV6-2/TRBV6-3; j_gene: TRBJ2-1; CDR3aa: CASSYSRRNSGGLYNEQFF
len: 14; v_gene: TRBV7-2; j_gene: TRBJ2-7; CDR3aa: CASGPPGTGAEQYF
len: 15; v_gene: TRBV19; j_gene: TRBJ2-2; CDR3aa: CASSIDPVWLGELFF
len: 11; v_gene: TRBV20-1; j_gene: TRBJ2-7; CDR3aa: CSASSSYEQYF
len: 15; v_gene: TRBV5-1; j_gene: TRBJ2-1; CDR3aa: CASSLAASGGNEQFF
len: 14; v_gene: TRBV6-5; j_gene: TRBJ2-2; CDR3aa: CASSYKGRTGELFF
len: 17; v_gene: TRBV6-2/TRBV6-3; j_gene: TRBJ2-7; CDR3aa: CASNLRGTSGSYHEQYF
len: 14; v_gene: TRBV5-1; j_gene: TRBJ2-7; CDR3aa: CASSGSGGAYEQYF
len: 14; v_gene: TRBV7-8; j_gene: TRBJ2-4; CDR3aa: CASSLDASRGIQYF
len: 14; v_gene: TRBV20-1; j_gene: TRBJ2-4; CDR3aa: CSAAGGGGKNIQYF
len: 13; v_gene: TRBV20-1; j_gene: TRBJ1-4; CDR3aa: CSAEPATNEKLFF
len: 15; v_gene: TRBV28; j_gene: TRBJ1-5; CDR3aa: CASSSGQGYNQPQHF
len: 11; v_gene: TRBV7-2; j_gene: TRBJ1-1; CDR3aa: CASHVNLEAFF
len: 15; v_gene: TRBV4-3; j_gene: TRBJ1-4; CDR3aa: CASSQSVATNEKLFF
len: 14; v_gene: TRBV12-3/TRBV12-4; j_gene: TRBJ2-7; CDR3aa: CASSSSGGAREQYF
len: 16; v_gene: TRBV7-9; j_gene: TRBJ2-1; CDR3aa: CASSTGGGSSYNEQFF
len: 15; v_gene: TRBV3-1; j_gene: TRBJ1-3; CDR3aa: CASSQGARRGNTIYF
len: 16; v_gene: TRBV20-1; j_gene: TRBJ1-6; CDR3aa: CSARRGGASYNSPLHF
len: 15; v_gene: TRBV20-1; j_gene: TRBJ2-7; CDR3aa: CSAPRGATSSYEQYF
len: 17; v_gene: TRBV7-6; j_gene: TRBJ2-1; CDR3aa: CASSLTLAGDTINEQFF
len: 15; v_gene: TRBV12-3/TRBV12-4; j_gene: TRBJ2-3; CDR3aa: CASSLVGGQADTQYF